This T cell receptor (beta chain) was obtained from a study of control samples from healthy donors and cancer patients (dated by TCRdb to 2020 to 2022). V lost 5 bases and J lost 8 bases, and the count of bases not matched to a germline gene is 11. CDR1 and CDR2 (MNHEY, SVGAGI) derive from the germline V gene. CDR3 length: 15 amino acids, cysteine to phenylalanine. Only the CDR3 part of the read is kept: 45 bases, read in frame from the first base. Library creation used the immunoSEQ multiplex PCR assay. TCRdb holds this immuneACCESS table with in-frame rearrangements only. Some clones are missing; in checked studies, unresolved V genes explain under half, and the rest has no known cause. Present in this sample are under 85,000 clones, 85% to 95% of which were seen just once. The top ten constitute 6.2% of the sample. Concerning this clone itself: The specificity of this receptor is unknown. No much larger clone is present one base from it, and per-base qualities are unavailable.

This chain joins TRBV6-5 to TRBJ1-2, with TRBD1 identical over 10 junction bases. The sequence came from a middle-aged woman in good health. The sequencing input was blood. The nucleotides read TGTGCCAGCAGTCAACCGTTCGGACAGGGGGAAGGCTACACCTTC. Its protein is CASSQPFGQGEGYTF.